Presented here are 11 T cell receptor beta chains from one specimen sequenced in a study of shared clonotypes between healthy human individuals (dated by TCRdb to 2020 to 2021). The library was produced with the immunoSEQ multiplex PCR assay. In TCRdb, the immuneACCESS table is reduced to in-frame sequences with V and J assigned. These tables do not hold every clone; where another copy was compared, an unresolved V gene accounts for under half, and the others remain unexplained. Counted in this sample were hundreds of thousands of clones; about 96% of them appeared once. About 0.11% of the sample is in the top ten clones. For the CD8 naive samples, CD45RO-negative cells were positively selected for CCR7, yielding a CD45RA+CCR7+ population from which TemRA cells were excluded. Sequenced material: naive CD8+ T cells sorted from blood. The cell subset or site label of this sample denotes: CD45RA+CCR7+. Receptors were obtained from a woman aged 25 to 45 in good health.

CDR3 DNA: TGCGCCAGCAGCCAGAGGACTAGCGGACAAGAGACCCAGTACTTC. It translates to CASSQRTSGQETQYF. The genes are TRBV4-1 and TRBJ2-5; 10 bases are shared with TRBD2. Germline loops: CDR1 MGHRA, CDR2 YSYEKL. This CDR3 contains 15 residues. Unmatched junction bases numbered 3, after V lost 3 bases and J lost 2 bases.

The chain links TRBV15 to TRBJ2-1; perhaps D is TRBD1 or TRBD2 (5 bases each). The CDR3 has 13 residues. The V end lost 0 bases, the J end lost 8 bases, and 8 bases lay between the germline ends. CDR1 is LNHNV and CDR2 is YYDKDF in the germline V gene (reference sequence). The CDR3 DNA sequence: TGTGCCACCAGCAGAGACGGGGCAGATGAGCAGTTCTTC. Translation: CATSRDGADEQFF.

V is TRBV4-1 and J is TRBJ2-5; tentatively, D is TRBD1 or TRBD2 (7 bases each). The germline V gene has CDR1 MGHRA and CDR2 YSYEKL. V dropped 3 bases and J dropped 5 bases, with 19 bases sitting between them. CDR3 length equals 16 residues. DNA for the CDR3: TGCGCCAGCAGCCACCCTGACAGGGCGCGGGGGGAGACCCAGTACTTC. Translating it yields CASSHPDRARGETQYF.

The chain joins TRBV5-6 to TRBJ2-1; D gene uncertain. The CDR3 totals 13 residues. V was trimmed by 4 bases and J by 3 bases, leaving 8 bases between them. Germline V gives CDR1 SGHDT, CDR2 YYEEEE. The CDR3 coding sequence is TGTGCCAGCAGCCCCCGCGTCTACAATGAGCAGTTCTTC. Translating it yields CASSPRVYNEQFF.

The chain links TRBV5-4 to TRBJ1-1; 8 positions agree with TRBD1. Germline V gene sequence: CDR1 SGHNT, CDR2 YYREEE (reference sequence). The CDR3 extends over 14 amino acids. The V gene end was trimmed by 0 bases and the J gene end by 3 bases; junction bases not matched to a gene: 1. The CDR3 sequence is CASSLDRGDTEAFF. The CDR3, as DNA: TGTGCCAGCAGCTTGGACAGGGGGGACACTGAAGCTTTCTTT. Together with reference TRBV5-4 and TRBJ1-1, the CDR3 gives the full variable domain: ETGVTQSPTHLIKTRGQQVTLRCSSQSGHNTVSWYQQALGQGPQFIFQYYREEENGRGNFPPRFSGLQFPNYSSELNVNALELDDSALYLCASSLDRGDTEAFFGQGTRLTVV.

The V call is TRBV27, the J call TRBJ2-1, with D perhaps given as TRBD1 or TRBD2 (5 bases each). V was shortened by 2 bases and J by 9 bases, with 11 bases between the two germline ends. Germline V gene sequence: CDR1 MNHEY, CDR2 SMNVEV (reference sequence). The CDR3 contains 13 residues. The CDR3, as DNA: TGTGCCAGCAGTTTAATGGGGGTGGCTGAGCAGTTCTTC. Its protein product is CASSLMGVAEQFF.

In regard to this clone: This CDR3 is also generated by other DNA sequences in the sample. This chain joins TRBV11-1 and TRBJ2-5; D gene ambiguous. The CDR3 contains 11 residues. Germline-derived CDR1 and CDR2 are SGHAT and FQDESV (reference sequence). Deletions cut 1 base from V and 5 bases from J, with 2 bases between. The CDR3 DNA reads TGTGCCAGCAGCTTAGGGGAGACCCAGTACTTC. As protein: CASSLGETQYF.

This clone was detected once. The V and J genes are TRBV27 and TRBJ2-1; 7 bases fit TRBD1. There are 14 residues in the CDR3. V dropped 3 bases and J dropped 5; count of bases not matched to a gene: 4. Germline V gives CDR1 MNHEY, CDR2 SMNVEV (reference sequence). This chain's CDR3 is CASSFRDSNNEQFF. The CDR3 region has the DNA TGTGCCAGCAGTTTCCGGGACAGCAACAATGAGCAGTTCTTC.

This clone was counted once. The chain's CDR3 is CSVNWGDPYEQYF. Here the CDR3 DNA reads TGCAGCGTTAACTGGGGGGACCCCTACGAGCAGTACTTC. J is TRBJ2-5 and V is TRBV29-1; tentatively, D is TRBD2 (6 bases). The assigned J gene may be wrong: the sequence end matches TRBJ2-7 better. The germline gives CDR1 SQVTM, CDR2 ANQGSEA. The CDR3 loop spans 13 amino acids.

The V gene is TRBV5-4, the J gene TRBJ1-1; D remains unclear. CDR1 is SGHNT, CDR2 YYREEE, per germline (reference sequence). The V and J ends lost 5 bases and 10 bases respectively, with 12 bases between them. The CDR3 is 11 residues long. The CDR3 bases are TGTGCCAGCAGGGCGGAAGGGAGAGCTTTCTTT. Encoded protein: CASRAEGRAFF. Using reference TRBV5-4 and TRBJ1-1 for the parts outside the CDR3, the full variable domain is ETGVTQSPTHLIKTRGQQVTLRCSSQSGHNTVSWYQQALGQGPQFIFQYYREEENGRGNFPPRFSGLQFPNYSSELNVNALELDDSALYLCASRAEGRAFFGQGTRLTVV.

The rearrangement uses TRBV7-9 and TRBJ2-7; TRBD2 agrees at 9 bases. Germline CDR1 is SEHNR and CDR2 is FQNEAQ (reference sequence). The CDR3 contains 13 residues. V lost 4 bases, J lost 13 bases, and 11 bases stayed unmatched. CDR3 nucleotide sequence: TGTGCCAGCAGCTCTACTACAGCCGGGACTAGCTACTTC. Protein product: CASSSTTAGTSYF.